This T cell receptor beta chain was captured in a study of T cells after yellow fever vaccination. The study, taken as a whole, reports: Detected again after the booster were most primary-vaccination clones, at 95% to 98% CD4 and 80% to 90% CD8. Overall, a small share of clonotypes was seen in both CD4 and CD8 compartments.

This clonotype was picked up many times. What it recognizes is unknown. Per the germline V gene, CDR1 is SEHNR and CDR2 is FQNEAQ (reference sequence). The V end was cut by 4 bases, the J end by 1 base, with 13 bases between. This CDR3 contains 15 residues. MiXCR was run by TCRdb on the 5' RACE reads, yielding one entry per CDR3 protein. This table has a few hundred thousand distinct CDR3 sequences, around 10% appearing once. The V gene is TRBV7-9, the J gene TRBJ1-1; D is ambiguous. The clonotype was recovered from a man aged 18 to 29 who received the YFV17D yellow fever vaccine. Sequenced here: PBMCs, sampled on the day of the first yellow fever vaccination. The CDR3 sequence is CASSSVRFRNTEAFF. In DNA form, the CDR3 reads TGTGCCAGCAGCTCGGTGCGTTTTCGGAACACTGAAGCTTTCTTT.